The rows below give T cell receptor beta chains drawn from one sample of a study of Graves' ophthalmopathy and Graves' hyperthyroidism. TCRdb re-called the multiplex PCR reads through MiXCR, storing one row per CDR3 protein. The sample has about 640,000 distinct CDR3 sequences; roughly 41% are singletons. Sequenced sample: peripheral blood. All receptors come from an adult man with Graves' ophthalmopathy. Each CDR3 is given with its conserved first and last residue. Each record gives: J gene, clone size, V gene, D gene, CDR3 DNA, CDR3 protein. The D gene is left open where the match is weak. The size field is filled for only some rows; it gives once, few, many or a size class.

>TRBJ2-7|many|TRBV2|TRBD2
TGTGCCAGCAGTATCCCCCTAGCGGGAGTCTACGAGCAGTACTTC
CASSIPLAGVYEQYF
>TRBJ2-3|.|TRBV7-3|.
TGTGCCAGCAGCTCACTTCGCACAGATACGCAGTATTTT
CASSSLRTDTQYF
>TRBJ1-1|.|TRBV20-1|.
TGCAGTGCTCTGGACCTCGCATTGAACACTGAAGCTTTCTTT
CSALDLALNTEAFF
>TRBJ1-1|.|TRBV25-1|TRBD1
TGTGCCAGCAGTGCTAGAGGGGGCAAAGACACTGAAGCTTTCTTT
CASSARGGKDTEAFF
>TRBJ1-2|.|TRBV29-1|.
TGCAGCGTTGGAGGGGGTGATACTCTTTTCGGCTACACCTTC
CSVGGGDTLFGYTF
>TRBJ1-5|few|TRBV2|.
TGTGCCAGCAGTCCGGGACCGACTAGCGATCAGCCCCAGCATTTT
CASSPGPTSDQPQHF
>TRBJ2-7|.|TRBV29-1|TRBD2
TGCAGCAGTGTGGATAGCGGGAGCAACGAGCAGTACTTC
CSSVDSGSNEQYF
>TRBJ1-5|once|TRBV4-3|.
TGCGCCAGCAGCCAAGAAGGGACACCAAATCAGCCCCAGCATTTT
CASSQEGTPNQPQHF
>TRBJ2-3|.|TRBV20-1|TRBD2
TGCAGTGCTATACGTCCCAGCGGGAGTGCAGATACGCAGTATTTT
CSAIRPSGSADTQYF
>TRBJ1-6|many|TRBV15|TRBD1
TGTGCCACCAGCAGAGTCAGGCAGGGGGCTTATTCACCCCTCCACTTT
CATSRVRQGAYSPLHF
>TRBJ1-2|many|TRBV7-9|.
TGTGCCAGCAGCTCCCGCCAGCGGCGGGACTATGGCTACACCTTC
CASSSRQRRDYGYTF
>TRBJ1-1|few|TRBV7-6|.
TGTGCCAGCAGTGTAGGCAGGGAGAGCACTGAAGCTTTCTTT
CASSVGRESTEAFF
>TRBJ2-5|.|TRBV10-3|TRBD2
TGTGCCATCAGCCTAGCGGCACAACAAGAGACCCAGTACTTC
CAISLAAQQETQYF
>TRBJ1-5|many|TRBV7-8|TRBD1
TGTGCCAGCGGACAGGGAAGGAATCAGCCCCAGCATTTT
CASGQGRNQPQHF
>TRBJ1-6|.|TRBV7-6|TRBD1
TGTGCCAGCAGGGCGACAGGGGCGGGCTCACCCCTCCACTTT
CASRATGAGSPLHF
>TRBJ2-6|many|TRBV9|TRBD1
TGTGCCAGCAGCGTAGTAGGGGGCGCAGCTGGGGCCAACGTCCTGACTTTC
CASSVVGGAAGANVLTF
>TRBJ2-5|many|TRBV24-1|TRBD2
TGTGCCACCAGTGATTGGACTAGCGAGGGGGGAGAGACCCAGTACTTC
CATSDWTSEGGETQYF
>TRBJ1-3|many|TRBV20-1|.
TGCAGTGCGGAATATCCTGGAAACACCATATATTTT
CSAEYPGNTIYF
>TRBJ1-2|many|TRBV10-2|.
TGCGCCAGCAGTCGAACCCCCCAAGGGGGAAGGACCTTC
CASSRTPQGGRTF
>TRBJ1-4|.|TRBV12-3/TRBV12-4|TRBD1
TGTGCCAGCAGGCCGGGACAGTTTTATGAAAAACTGTTTTTT
CASRPGQFYEKLFF
>TRBJ1-5|.|TRBV6-2/TRBV6-3|.
TGTGCCAGCAGCCACCCGGGGGTTCAGCCCCAGCATTTT
CASSHPGVQPQHF
>TRBJ1-2|.|TRBV6-1|TRBD1
TGTGCCAGCACCCAGGCCCCGGGACAGTCTTATGGCTACACCTTC
CASTQAPGQSYGYTF
>TRBJ2-7|.|TRBV6-1|.
TGTGCCAGCAGTGGTAAGAGCTTGGGGTCCTACGAGCAGTACTTC
CASSGKSLGSYEQYF
>TRBJ2-5|.|TRBV20-1|.
TGCAGCGGCTTAAGCCTCCAAGAGACCCAGTACTTC
CSGLSLQETQYF